A single sample gave rise to the 18 T cell receptor beta chains below, sequenced in a study of cytomegalovirus exposure and HLA in healthy donors. The assay was immunoSEQ multiplex PCR, and TCRdb's table has in-frame clones only and misses some. The sample lists about 110,000 clones; approximately 87% were seen once. The source material was PBMCs. The receptors stem from a woman in her twenties or thirties in good health and CMV-seropositive.

The rearrangement joins TRBV6-5 to TRBJ2-7; 7 nucleotides line up with TRBD1. Unmatched junction bases numbered 8, after V lost 6 bases and J lost 3 bases. Germline V gene data show CDR1 as MNHEY and CDR2 as SVGAGI. The CDR3 runs to 14 residues. Here the CDR3 DNA reads TGTGCCAGCAGGTCTACCGGGACAGACTACGAGCAGTACTTC. This encodes CASRSTGTDYEQYF.

The gene calls are TRBV19 and TRBJ2-1; TRBD1 matches 12 bases. The CDR3 extends over 16 amino acids. Germline trimming cut 7 bases from V and 9 bases from J; bases unmatched to any gene: 13. Germline CDR1 reads LNHDA; CDR2 reads SQIVND (reference sequence). The CDR3 sequence: CASNPSGTGGLGEQFF. CDR3 in DNA: TGTGCCAGTAATCCCTCCGGGACAGGGGGCTTAGGTGAGCAGTTCTTC. Variable domain in full (rest from reference TRBV19 and TRBJ2-1): DGGITQSPKYLFRKEGQNVTLSCEQNLNHDAMYWYRQDPGQGLRLIYYSQIVNDFQKGDIAEGYSVSREKKESFPLTVTSAQKNPTAFYLCASNPSGTGGLGEQFFGPGTRLTVL.

This chain uses TRBV2 with TRBJ2-3; possibly TRBD2 for D (6 bases). Trimming shortened V by 1 base and J by 14 bases, and 10 bases separated the two germline ends. CDR3 length equals 11 residues. Germline V gene lookup returns CDR1 SNHLY and CDR2 FYNNEI. The CDR3 DNA reads as TGTGCCAGCAGTGAAGAGGCGGGGTGGTATTTT. Translating gives CASSEEAGWYF.

This clone came up a few times. The chain joins TRBV19 to TRBJ1-5, with a weak D call TRBD1 (6 bases). The germline V gene encodes CDR1 LNHDA and CDR2 SQIVND (reference sequence). Trimming took off 8 bases at V and 0 bases at J, with 14 bases between the two ends. This CDR3 region has 15 residues. This CDR3 is CASGGGTISNQPQHF. For the CDR3, the DNA is TGTGCCAGTGGCGGGGGCACAATTAGCAATCAGCCCCAGCATTTT.

This rearrangement joins TRBV4-2 to TRBJ2-3; perhaps TRBD1 as D (5 bases). The CDR3 runs 14 residues. V gave up 1 base and J gave up 1 base, with 6 bases separating them. The germline V gene encodes CDR1 LGHNA and CDR2 YNFKEQ. CDR3 residues: CASSQGRGTDTQYF. The CDR3 region has the DNA TGTGCCAGCAGCCAAGGCAGGGGCACAGATACGCAGTATTTT.

The gene calls are TRBV4-3 and TRBJ1-3; D gene ambiguous. Germline lookup yields CDR1 LGHNA and CDR2 YSLEER. V lost 3 bases, J lost 0 bases, and 9 bases lay in between. The CDR3 has 15 residues. CDR3: CASSQGRLSGNTIYF. CDR3 sequence (DNA): TGCGCCAGCAGCCAGGGGAGACTCTCTGGAAACACCATATATTTT.

This chain joins TRBV4-1 and TRBJ2-3; 11 positions match TRBD2. CDR1 MGHRA and CDR2 YSYEKL come from the germline V gene. Trimming took 2 bases from V and 8 from J; bases not matched to a gene: 12. The CDR3 length is 17 residues. In DNA, the CDR3 is TGCGCCAGCAGCCAACCACTAGCGGGGGATCCATTTGGTACGCAGTATTTT. It codes for CASSQPLAGDPFGTQYF.

The rearrangement joins TRBV7-2 to TRBJ2-7; D might be TRBD2 (5 bases). The CDR3 consists of 14 residues. Germline CDR1 SGHTA, CDR2 FQGNSA. Trimming removed 5 bases at V and 4 bases at J, with 15 bases between. The CDR3 here is CASSVDSHNYEQYF. CDR3 nucleotides: TGTGCCAGCAGCGTGGACTCTCATAATTACGAGCAGTACTTC.

The J gene is TRBJ1-5, the V gene TRBV5-6, with D unclear. CDR3 size: 13 residues. Between the trimmed V and J ends, which lost 4 bases and 7 bases, there was a span of 12 bases. CDR1 and CDR2 (germline): SGHDT, YYEEEE. CDR3 in DNA: TGTGCCAGCAGCGTGTTTTCTGGCCAGCCCCAGCATTTT. Protein product: CASSVFSGQPQHF.

Here the CDR3 reads CASSDLGGGEQYF. DNA of the CDR3: TGTGCCAGCAGTGATTTAGGGGGGGGTGAGCAGTACTTC. The chain recombines TRBV2 with TRBJ2-7, with D possibly matching TRBD2 (7 bases). V dropped 3 bases and J dropped 7 bases, with 13 bases sitting between them. The CDR3 spans 13 residues. Germline V lookup: CDR1 SNHLY, CDR2 FYNNEI.

The V gene is TRBV11-2, the J gene TRBJ2-3; 10 bases match TRBD2. Trimming removed 5 bases from V and 0 bases from J; junction bases left unmatched: 5. Germline CDR1 and CDR2: SGHAT and FQNNGV. This CDR3 comprises 16 residues. CDR3 DNA sequence: TGTGCCAGCAGCCCTGGACTAGCGGAAAGCACAGATACGCAGTATTTT. Amino acid sequence: CASSPGLAESTDTQYF.

The V call is TRBV5-1, the J call TRBJ2-2; D is unclear. The CDR3 has 16 residues. From germline, CDR1 is SGHRS and CDR2 YFSETQ. Trimming took 4 bases from V and 3 from J, leaving 16 bases between them. CDR3 nucleotides: TGCGCCAGCAGCAACCTGCAGGTTGGCCACACCGGGGAGCTGTTTTTT. Residues: CASSNLQVGHTGELFF. Supplemented by reference TRBV5-1 and TRBJ2-2, the full variable domain reads KAGVTQTPRYLIKTRGQQVTLSCSPISGHRSVSWYQQTPGQGLQFLFEYFSETQRNKGNFPGRFSGRQFSNSRSEMNVSTLELGDSALYLCASSNLQVGHTGELFFGEGSRLTVL.

This chain uses TRBV5-1 with TRBJ2-7; the D gene is possibly TRBD1 (6 bases). From germline, CDR1 is SGHRS and CDR2 YFSETQ. The CDR3 extends over 14 amino acids. V was pared by 2 bases and J by 3 bases, with 12 bases between. CDR3 sequence (DNA): TGCGCCAGCAGCTTCCACCGGGACAACTACGAGCAGTACTTC. As protein: CASSFHRDNYEQYF.

The CDR3 region has the DNA TGCGCCAGCAGCCGCGGGAACACCATATATTTT. This gives the protein CASSRGNTIYF. V usage is TRBV5-1 and J usage is TRBJ1-3; D remains ambiguous. Germline V gives CDR1 SGHRS, CDR2 YFSETQ. CDR3 length equals 11 residues. V was shortened by 4 bases and J by 7 bases, with 6 bases between the two germline ends. Supplemented by reference TRBV5-1 and TRBJ1-3, the full variable domain reads KAGVTQTPRYLIKTRGQQVTLSCSPISGHRSVSWYQQTPGQGLQFLFEYFSETQRNKGNFPGRFSGRQFSNSRSEMNVSTLELGDSALYLCASSRGNTIYFGEGSWLTVV.

This chain connects TRBV28 to TRBJ1-2; no firm D call. With 6 bases removed from V and 5 bases from J, the gap between germline ends came to 13 bases. The CDR3 consists of 13 residues. The germline V gene encodes CDR1 MDHEN and CDR2 SYDVKM. As DNA, the CDR3 is TGTGCCAGCAGCGCGGCGGGAGTTTATGGCTACACCTTC. It encodes CASSAAGVYGYTF.

The chain combines TRBV28 with TRBJ1-1; 7 bases map to TRBD1. The CDR3 is made up of 15 amino acids. Trimming took 1 base from V and 1 from J; bases not matched to a gene: 3. Germline loops: CDR1 MDHEN, CDR2 SYDVKM. The CDR3 bases are TGTGCCAGCAGTTTATCGACAGGGAAGAACACTGAAGCTTTCTTT. This encodes CASSLSTGKNTEAFF.

The chain is built from TRBV5-4 and TRBJ2-1; 12 nucleotides match TRBD2. The V and J ends lost 4 bases and 7 bases, in that order; junction bases with no gene match: 9. This CDR3 has 16 residues. Germline V gene sequence: CDR1 SGHNT, CDR2 YYREEE (reference sequence). The CDR3 nucleotides read TGTGCCAGCAGCCCTAGCGGGGGGGCGTTTAGAAATGAGCAGTTCTTC. Its protein product is CASSPSGGAFRNEQFF.

This clone was recorded only once. V usage is TRBV19 and J usage is TRBJ1-1, with D tentatively TRBD1 (6 bases). Trimming removed 3 bases at V and 0 bases at J, with 8 bases between. Germline CDR1 is LNHDA and CDR2 is SQIVND (reference sequence). The CDR3 runs 14 residues. The CDR3 is CASSIGQMNTEAFF. The CDR3 region has the DNA TGTGCCAGTAGTATTGGACAGATGAACACTGAAGCTTTCTTT.